This T cell receptor beta chain was sequenced during a study of blood T cells in healthy people across ages. Study observations and caveats: Observed TCR beta diversity per million T cells went down as age went up. This fall followed a roughly linear course with age.

For this clonotype: Its antigen is unknown.

Trimming removed 5 bases from V and 0 bases from J, with 14 bases in between. The CDR3 covers 15 residues. Germline values: CDR1 MNHNY, CDR2 SVGAGI (reference sequence). Alongside a J-beta primer mix, a sample-barcoded 5' primer served in a second PCR lasting about 7 to 12 cycles. TCRdb analysed the 5' RACE reads with MiXCR anew, one entry per CDR3 protein. The sample includes 850,000 to 1,000,000 distinct CDR3 sequences, about 51% seen only once; the top ten take about 21%. The draw of peripheral blood yielded ten milliliters from each donor. Each sample used at least 6 million PBMCs. Total RNA extracted from each sample amounted to at least 6 micrograms.

What was sequenced was blood. The TCR sequence derives from a woman aged 60-75 years in good health. The rearrangement uses TRBV6-6 and TRBJ2-7; D remains ambiguous. CDR3 region: CASSGRTASSYEQYF. The CDR3 region has the DNA TGTGCCAGCAGTGGACGGACGGCTAGCTCCTACGAGCAGTACTTC.